These 30 T cell receptor beta chains share one sample of origin, sequenced in a study of cytomegalovirus exposure and HLA in healthy donors (dated by TCRdb to about 2017). Libraries were constructed by the immunoSEQ multiplex PCR assay. The multiplex PCR relied on a mix of 60 forward primers for TCR Vbeta segments and 13 reverse primers for TCR Jbeta segments. Sourced from immuneACCESS, this table was stored by TCRdb with only in-frame sequences that have V and J called. A share of the clones is absent; for the studies checked, an unresolved V gene accounts for under half, and the remainder has no known explanation. The table for this sample lists 130,000 to 150,000 clones; approximately 80% of them were counted only once. The ten most abundant clones make up 3.9% of the sample. The sequenced material came from PBMCs. The receptors come from a man younger than 35 in good health and CMV-seronegative.

The chain employs TRBV6-1 and TRBJ2-3, with 12 bases aligning to TRBD2. The J segment lost 4 bases and the V segment lost 5 bases, leaving 4 bases of the junction unmatched. The germline V gene has CDR1 MNHNS and CDR2 SASEGT. This CDR3 is 15 amino acids long. In DNA, the CDR3 is TGTGCCAGCAGTCCAACTAGCGGGGGGTCAGATACGCAGTATTTT. Protein product: CASSPTSGGSDTQYF.

This chain connects TRBV30 to TRBJ1-1, with D unclear. Germline assignment: CDR1 GTSNPN and CDR2 SVGIG (reference sequence). The CDR3 length is 15 residues. Trimming shortened V by 4 bases and J by 0 bases, and 15 bases separated the two germline ends. The CDR3 DNA reads as TGTGCCTGGAAGATGTCTATCCCCATGAACACTGAAGCTTTCTTT. Translation: CAWKMSIPMNTEAFF.

This clone was detected once. The chain joins TRBV19 to TRBJ1-5, with 7 positions matching TRBD1. The germline CDR1 and CDR2 sequences are LNHDA and SQIVND (reference sequence). The J segment lost 5 bases and the V segment lost 2 bases, leaving 3 bases of the junction unmatched. This CDR3 comprises 14 residues. CDR3 sequence (DNA): TGTGCCAGTAGTATAAGGGACAGATATCAGCCCCAGCATTTT. Translating it yields CASSIRDRYQPQHF.

The genes are TRBV11-3 and TRBJ2-1; 11 bases are a match to TRBD2. The CDR3 extends over 15 amino acids. Per germline, CDR1 SGHNT and CDR2 YENEEA. V shed 2 bases, J shed 6 bases, and the junction held 3 bases outside the gene matches. CDR3 nucleotides: TGTGCCAGCAGCTTATCGGGACTAGCGGCCAATGAGCAGTTCTTC. Its translation is CASSLSGLAANEQFF.

The chain combines TRBV25-1 with TRBJ2-7; D might be TRBD2 (7 bases). The CDR3 contains 15 residues. Germline CDR1 MGHDK, CDR2 SYGVNS. Trimming removed 3 bases at V and 0 bases at J, with 12 bases between. The CDR3 loop is CASSDGAGASYEQYF. The CDR3, as DNA: TGTGCCAGCAGTGATGGGGCGGGGGCCTCCTACGAGCAGTACTTC.

This clone appeared once. V gene TRBV6-1 combines with J gene TRBJ2-7; the match to TRBD2 covers 7 bases. CDR1 MNHNS and CDR2 SASEGT come from the germline V gene. The CDR3 is 15 amino acids. With 6 bases clipped from V and 0 bases from J, the junction kept 8 bases outside the gene matches. Written as DNA, the CDR3 is TGTGCCAGCAGCCTGACTAGCAGAAGCTCCTACGAGCAGTACTTC. Protein: CASSLTSRSSYEQYF.

This chain uses TRBV18 with TRBJ1-1; 7 bases agree with TRBD1. Germline V CDR1 and CDR2: KGHSH, LQKENI. V was pared by 3 bases and J by 8 bases, with 6 bases of the junction left unmatched. The CDR3 sequence is 13 residues long. DNA of the CDR3: TGTGCCAGCTCACCCTTAGGACAGGAGGAAGCTTTCTTT. Translating it yields CASSPLGQEEAFF.

The genes are TRBV4-1 and TRBJ1-1; D unresolved. Trimming stripped 2 bases from V and 0 bases from J, with 10 bases between. Germline V gives CDR1 MGHRA, CDR2 YSYEKL. The CDR3 loop spans 15 amino acids. CDR3 amino acids: CASSQNGQMNTEAFF. The CDR3 DNA reads TGCGCCAGCAGCCAAAATGGCCAGATGAACACTGAAGCTTTCTTT.

The CDR3 DNA is TGTGCCAGCAGTGACCTGGGACAGGGGATTACAAGAGCTTTCTTT. Translation gives CASSDLGQGITRAFF. J is TRBJ1-1 and V is TRBV6-1, with 10 bases lining up with TRBD1. This CDR3 spans 15 amino acids. The V and J ends lost 3 bases and 10 bases, in that order; junction bases with no gene match: 11. CDR1 is MNHNS, CDR2 SASEGT, per germline.

The chain employs TRBV28 and TRBJ2-7; TRBD2 aligns across 11 bases. With 7 bases clipped from V and 2 bases from J, the junction kept 19 bases outside the gene matches. Germline loops: CDR1 MDHEN, CDR2 SYDVKM. The CDR3 totals 19 residues. The DNA for the CDR3 is TGTGCCAGCACCCGAATTTGGGAGGGGCTAGCGGGAGGTCCCTACGAGCAGTACTTC. This gives the protein CASTRIWEGLAGGPYEQYF.

V is TRBV9 and J is TRBJ2-3, with 10 nucleotides matching TRBD2. Trimming took 0 bases from V and 3 from J; bases not matched to a gene: 4. The CDR3 extends over 16 amino acids. CDR1 and CDR2 (germline): SGDLS, YYNGEE. CDR3 in amino acids: CASSVESGGATDTQYF. DNA of the CDR3: TGTGCCAGCAGCGTAGAAAGCGGGGGGGCAACAGATACGCAGTATTTT.

The rearrangement joins TRBV5-1 to TRBJ2-3; 13 nucleotides align to TRBD2. Germline CDR1 reads SGHRS; CDR2 reads YFSETQ. The CDR3 sequence is 17 residues long. Germline trimming cut 1 base from V and 0 bases from J; bases unmatched to any gene: 2. In nucleotides, the CDR3 is TGCGCCAGCAGCTTGTCGGGACTAGCGGGAAGCACAGATACGCAGTATTTT. Its translation is CASSLSGLAGSTDTQYF.

The chain's CDR3 is CASSLRDRVPYEQYF. The DNA for the CDR3 is TGTGCCAGCAGTCTCCGGGACAGGGTGCCCTACGAGCAGTACTTC. V is TRBV7-9 and J is TRBJ2-7, with 9 bases aligning to TRBD1. Germline lookup yields CDR1 SEHNR and CDR2 FQNEAQ (reference sequence). The CDR3 is 15 residues long. V shed 6 bases, J shed 2 bases, and the junction held 8 bases outside the gene matches.

CDR3 region: CASSIGGTSDETQYF. The CDR3 coding sequence is TGCGCCAGCAGCATCGGCGGGACTAGCGATGAGACCCAGTACTTC. This chain connects TRBV5-1 to TRBJ2-5; 10 nucleotides align to TRBD2. There are 15 residues in the CDR3. Losses at the gene ends were 4 bases for V and 5 bases for J; bases not matched to a gene: 8. Germline V gene lookup returns CDR1 SGHRS and CDR2 YFSETQ.

The chain employs TRBV27 and TRBJ2-1; 7 nucleotides align to TRBD1. Looked up from germline, CDR1 is MNHEY and CDR2 is SMNVEV (reference sequence). The trim removed 10 bases at V and 4 bases at J, leaving 7 bases unmatched. The CDR3 spans 13 residues. CDR3 in amino acids: CATWTGRYNEQFF. The CDR3 coding sequence is TGTGCCACCTGGACAGGCAGGTACAATGAGCAGTTCTTC.

Points on this clone: The sample has other DNA sequences that encode this CDR3 too. The rearrangement joins TRBV27 to TRBJ2-7; 9 nucleotides line up with TRBD2. The V gene's germline CDR1 is MNHEY and CDR2 SMNVEV (reference sequence). The CDR3 is made up of 14 amino acids. J was trimmed by 1 base and V by 4 bases; bases with no gene match: 2. The CDR3 nucleotides read TGTGCCAGCAGTTCCGGACTAGCGTCCTACGAGCAGTACTTC. It specifies CASSSGLASYEQYF.

The chain employs TRBV7-9 and TRBJ1-1, with D possibly matching TRBD1 (5 bases). The CDR3 covers 11 residues. Between the trimmed V and J ends, which lost 5 bases and 8 bases, there was a span of 9 bases. CDR1 and CDR2 from the germline V gene are SEHNR and FQNEAQ (reference sequence). In nucleotides, the CDR3 is TGTGCCAGCAGCCGTTACAGGGAAGCTTTCTTT. Protein sequence: CASSRYREAFF.

Comment on this clone: The DNA is omitted, as the CDR3 cannot be located on it reliably, and the CDR3 follows TCRdb's listing. The chain has TRBV19 and TRBJ1-5; no DNA check was done on the table's D call, TRBD1. Per the germline V gene, CDR1 is LNHDA and CDR2 is SQIVND (reference sequence). The CDR3 region is 13 residues in length, termini included. CDR3 residues: CASSFGQGSAWHF.

The chain is built from TRBV7-2 and TRBJ2-5, with D possibly TRBD1 on 6 matching bases. Between the trimmed V and J ends, which lost 1 base and 5 bases, there was a span of 14 bases. The CDR3 totals 15 residues. The germline V gene encodes CDR1 SGHTA and CDR2 FQGNSA. The CDR3 loop is CASSLGAGASETQYF. Written as DNA, the CDR3 is TGTGCCAGCAGCTTAGGAGCAGGGGCTTCCGAGACCCAGTACTTC.

The chain is built from TRBV29-1 and TRBJ2-1, with 9 bases identical to TRBD2. Germline CDR1 SQVTM, CDR2 ANQGSEA. The ends lost 4 bases at V and 5 bases at J; junction bases unmatched: 9. The CDR3 length is 15 residues. Here the CDR3 reads CSVVKTSGDDNEQFF. In DNA form, the CDR3 reads TGCAGCGTTGTGAAGACTAGCGGCGACGACAATGAGCAGTTCTTC.

The chain couples TRBV7-6 to TRBJ2-3, with 8 bases matching TRBD2. The CDR3 runs 15 residues. CDR1 and CDR2 from the germline V gene are SGHVS and FNYEAQ. The V and J ends lost 2 bases and 5 bases, in that order; junction bases with no gene match: 6. The CDR3 coding sequence is TGTGCCAGCAGCTTACGGGGGGGGGCTGGAGATACGCAGTATTTT. Translating gives CASSLRGGAGDTQYF.

This clone was seen a few times. The CDR3 bases are TGTGCCAGCAGTGAAGCCGGATCCTCTCGGGGTACTAATGAAAAACTGTTTTTT. Its protein product is CASSEAGSSRGTNEKLFF. The V call is TRBV25-1, the J call TRBJ1-4; no clear D gene. CDR1 is MGHDK, CDR2 SYGVNS, per germline. The length of the CDR3 is 18 residues. Trimming left V 2 bases short and J 2 bases short, with 18 bases between.

The V gene is TRBV5-1, the J gene TRBJ1-6; 12 bases map to TRBD1. The V gene end was trimmed by 4 bases and the J gene end by 2 bases; junction bases not matched to a gene: 7. Germline V gene sequence: CDR1 SGHRS, CDR2 YFSETQ. There are 18 residues in the CDR3. As DNA, the CDR3 is TGCGCCAGCAGCATGGGGGGGACAGGGGGCACCTATAATTCACCCCTCCACTTT. This translates into CASSMGGTGGTYNSPLHF.

A note on this clone: Relative to the germline gene, one junction end is altered; a read error may explain this. Other nucleotide sequences in the sample specify the same CDR3. The chain employs TRBV13 and TRBJ1-6; the D gene is possibly TRBD1 (6 bases). From germline, CDR1 is PRHDT and CDR2 FYEKMQ (reference sequence). CDR3 length: 15 residues. The CDR3 loop reads CASSALGQLNSPLHF. The CDR3 nucleotides read TGTGCCAGCAGCGCCCTTGGACAGCTTAATTCCCCCCTCCACTTT.

This chain uses TRBV2 with TRBJ2-7, with 8 bases lining up with TRBD2. The CDR3 consists of 15 residues. The V and J ends lost 9 bases and 2 bases, in that order; junction bases with no gene match: 12. Germline lookup yields CDR1 SNHLY and CDR2 FYNNEI. The CDR3 nucleotides are TGTGCCAGGGGGGGCGTTACGGGAGGGACCTACGAGCAGTACTTC. It codes for CARGGVTGGTYEQYF.

This clone appeared once. The chain joins TRBV6-1 to TRBJ2-7; a possible D gene is TRBD1 (6 bases). V shed 6 bases and J shed 3 bases, with 18 bases lying between them. Germline values: CDR1 MNHNS, CDR2 SASEGT. This CDR3 spans 15 amino acids. For the CDR3, the DNA is TGTGCCAGCAGGGACGTGAACAGGGACATCTACGAGCAGTACTTC. This translates into CASRDVNRDIYEQYF.

This clone was seen a single time. The V call is TRBV10-3, the J call TRBJ1-5; 9 nucleotides align to TRBD1. Per the germline V gene, CDR1 is ENHRY and CDR2 is SYGVKD. J lost 2 bases, V lost 3 bases, and 14 bases had no gene match. The CDR3 is made up of 19 amino acids. CDR3 in amino acids: CAISDSIQGARGGNQPQHF. The CDR3 DNA sequence: TGTGCCATCAGTGACTCAATACAGGGGGCGCGGGGTGGCAATCAGCCCCAGCATTTT.

The chain recombines TRBV27 with TRBJ2-7, with D maybe TRBD1 (6 bases). The CDR3 extends over 13 amino acids. Deletions cut 6 bases from V and 7 bases from J, with 16 bases between. In germline, CDR1 is MNHEY, CDR2 SMNVEV (reference sequence). The CDR3 bases are TGTGCCAGCAGCTATCTACAGGGTTCGGAGCAGTACTTC. Translating it yields CASSYLQGSEQYF.

This clone was detected once. This sequence joins TRBV27 and TRBJ1-1; tentatively, D is TRBD1 (5 bases). CDR3 size: 12 residues. With 5 bases removed from V and 7 bases from J, the gap between germline ends came to 11 bases. The V gene's germline CDR1 is MNHEY and CDR2 SMNVEV (reference sequence). The CDR3 bases are TGTGCCAGCAGTCCCCGGGGACTTGAAGCTTTCTTT. Its protein is CASSPRGLEAFF.

V and J are TRBV2 and TRBJ2-7; the D gene is possibly TRBD1 (5 bases). This CDR3 spans 14 amino acids. Trimming took 6 bases from V and 9 from J, leaving 21 bases between them. The germline V gene has CDR1 SNHLY and CDR2 FYNNEI. DNA of the CDR3: TGTGCCAGCAGACGAACGCGACAGCACCAAGGGCAGTACTTC. Translated: CASRRTRQHQGQYF.